Presented here are 32 T cell receptor beta chains from one specimen sequenced in a study of molecular identifiers for immune sequencing clone quantification. Via MiXCR, TCRdb re-called the PCR reads, giving one row per CDR3 protein. The data show hundreds of thousands of distinct CDR3 sequences, with about 25% seen just once and 0.6% to 0.9% held by the top ten. Sequencing input: naive CD8+ T cells from blood, with Jurkat cell RNA spiked in. Documented subset: FACS-sorted CD8+CD4-CCR7+CD45RA+ naive T cells. The receptors stem from a human donor in good health. Some libraries in this study had Jurkat cell RNA spiked in.

The rearrangement links TRBV29-1 to TRBJ1-4; tentatively, D is TRBD1 (6 bases). The CDR3 is made up of 12 amino acids. V shed 6 bases and J shed 5 bases, with 10 bases lying between them. From germline, CDR1 is SQVTM and CDR2 ANQGSEA. The CDR3 coding sequence is TGCAGCGTCCAGGGGAGGAATGAAAAACTGTTTTTT. It yields the protein CSVQGRNEKLFF.

There are a few counts of this clonotype. The CDR3 nucleotides read TGTGCCAGCAGCTTAGAAGCCAATCAGCCCCAGCATTTT. The encoded protein is CASSLEANQPQHF. This sequence joins TRBV11-2 and TRBJ1-5; D is undetermined. CDR1 is SGHAT, CDR2 FQNNGV, per germline. V lost 0 bases, J lost 3 bases, and 3 bases lay in between. The CDR3 length is 13 residues.

This clonotype has a count of ten or more. The V gene is TRBV24-1, the J gene TRBJ2-2; 7 bases are a match to TRBD1. Germline lookup yields CDR1 KGHDR and CDR2 SFDVKD. Trimming took 2 bases from V and 0 from J; bases not matched to a gene: 2. The CDR3 spans 16 residues. The CDR3 nucleotides read TGTGCCACCAGTGATTCGACAGGGACGAACACCGGGGAGCTGTTTTTT. It translates to CATSDSTGTNTGELFF.

Only a few counts were recorded for this clonotype. The rearrangement joins TRBV6-5 to TRBJ1-2; D is ambiguous. The CDR3 runs to 15 residues. V was pared by 0 bases and J by 2 bases, with 10 bases between. CDR1 MNHEY and CDR2 SVGAGI come from the germline V gene. CDR3 sequence (DNA): TGTGCCAGCAGTTACTCTCTGGGCGGGAACTATGGCTACACCTTC. Translated, it gives CASSYSLGGNYGYTF.

The V call is TRBV27, the J call TRBJ2-7, with D unresolved. V was cut by 1 base and J by 0 bases, with 10 bases left in between. CDR3 size: 15 residues. The germline gives CDR1 MNHEY, CDR2 SMNVEV (reference sequence). In nucleotides, the CDR3 is TGTGCCAGCAGTTTATTCTCCGCGAGCTCCTACGAGCAGTACTTC. Translation gives CASSLFSASSYEQYF.

This clonotype was counted ten times or more. This chain joins TRBV7-9 and TRBJ2-5, with 7 bases matching TRBD2. V was pared by 2 bases and J by 1 base, with 7 bases of the junction left unmatched. Germline values: CDR1 SEHNR, CDR2 FQNEAQ (reference sequence). The CDR3 spans 16 residues. The CDR3 reads CASSLLADTPQETQYF. The CDR3 region has the DNA TGTGCCAGCAGCTTACTAGCGGATACGCCCCAAGAGACCCAGTACTTC.

On this clonotype itself: The germline gene is not matched at one end of the junction; a read error may be the cause. The gene calls are TRBV5-1 and TRBJ2-3; D call uncertain. From germline, CDR1 is SGHRS and CDR2 YFSETQ. CDR3 length equals 16 residues. The CDR3 loop is CAISLRQRRPTDTQYF. Written as DNA, the CDR3 is TGCGCCATCAGCTTGAGGCAGAGACGCCCCACAGATACGCAGTATTTT.

A few counts support this clonotype. The genes are TRBV20-1 and TRBJ2-2; D is ambiguous. Trimming took 6 bases from V and 4 from J, leaving 12 bases between them. Germline V gives CDR1 DFQATT, CDR2 SNEGSKA (reference sequence). This CDR3 comprises 13 residues. DNA for the CDR3: TGCAGTGCGCCGGGCGTTAGCACCGGGGAGCTGTTTTTT. Its protein product is CSAPGVSTGELFF.

As to this clonotype: One base away lies a much larger clone, so this may be a sequencing read error. The chain combines TRBV4-1 with TRBJ2-5; D may be TRBD2 (5 bases). The V gene lost 0 bases and the J gene lost 14 bases, with 19 bases spanning the gap. The CDR3 spans 14 residues. The germline gives CDR1 MGHRA, CDR2 YSYEKL. CDR3 protein: CASSQEESGSEHYF. The CDR3 DNA reads as TGCGCCAGCAGCCAAGAGGAGTCGGGGAGTGAGCATTACTTC.

Concerning this clonotype: Germline is not matched at one junction end, which may reflect a read error. The chain recombines TRBV12-3 or TRBV12-4 with TRBJ1-5; D perhaps matches TRBD1 (6 bases). The CDR3 spans 18 residues. The CDR3 region is CASSLGGRVVYSNQPQHF. CDR3 in DNA: TGTGCCAGCAGCTTAGGGGGACGAGTAGTTTATAGCAATCAGCCCCAGCATTTT.

As for this clonotype: This may stem from a read error, because a much larger clone lies one nucleotide away. The chain joins TRBV28 to TRBJ2-2; D might be TRBD1 or TRBD2, each matching 5 bases. Germline CDR1 reads MDHEN; CDR2 reads SYDVKM. The CDR3 contains 14 residues. V was trimmed by 6 bases and J by 1 base, leaving 9 bases between them. CDR3 bases: TGTGCCAGCAGAGGGACCTGGAACACCGGGGAGCTGTTTTTT. Its translation: CASRGTWNTGELFF.

With regard to this clonotype: This may be a read error, as it is one base from a much larger clone. The rearrangement joins TRBV30 to TRBJ2-5; 13 bases agree with TRBD2. The CDR3 contains 15 residues. Germline V gives CDR1 GTSNPN, CDR2 SVGIG (reference sequence). Here the CDR3 reads CAWTTSGGTQEPQYF. The CDR3 nucleotides read TGTGCCTGGACGACTAGCGGGGGGACACAAGAGCCCCAGTACTTC.

This clonotype has only one observation. It may be a read error: a sequence one base away is much more abundant. This CDR3 is missing its conserved last phenylalanine or tryptophan, likely due to a read error. The gene calls are TRBV7-6 and TRBJ2-5; 10 nucleotides match TRBD2. Germline CDR1 is SGHVS and CDR2 is FNYEAQ. V dropped 4 bases and J dropped 5; count of bases not matched to a gene: 4. The CDR3 runs to 14 residues. CDR3 coding DNA: TGTGCCAGCAGCTACCCTAGCGGGGGTGAGACCCAGTACTAC. Its protein product is CASSYPSGGETQYY.

V is TRBV5-1 and J is TRBJ1-1; 8 positions match TRBD1. The CDR3 is made up of 15 amino acids. V dropped 2 bases and J dropped 0; count of bases not matched to a gene: 3. Looked up from germline, CDR1 is SGHRS and CDR2 is YFSETQ. CDR3 sequence (DNA): TGCGCCAGCAGCTTACGGACAGGGATGAACACTGAAGCTTTCTTT. Its protein is CASSLRTGMNTEAFF.

The V call is TRBV6-2 or TRBV6-3, the J call TRBJ2-1; 10 bases are a match to TRBD2. The CDR3 consists of 14 residues. Germline assignment: CDR1 MNHEY and CDR2 SVGEGT. With 7 bases clipped from V and 8 bases from J, the junction kept 8 bases outside the gene matches. This CDR3 is CASKISGRIHEQFF. The CDR3 nucleotides are TGTGCCAGCAAGATTAGCGGGAGGATCCATGAGCAGTTCTTC.

This clonotype was observed a handful of times. The CDR3 nucleotides read TGTGCCAGCAGTTTGTACAGGGGTCTGAATTCACCCCTCCACTTT. As protein: CASSLYRGLNSPLHF. This chain links TRBV28 with TRBJ1-6, with TRBD1 matching 7 bases. The V gene end was trimmed by 3 bases and the J gene end by 7 bases; junction bases not matched to a gene: 6. This CDR3 region has 15 residues. Germline V gives CDR1 MDHEN, CDR2 SYDVKM. Complete variable domain (other parts from reference TRBV28 and TRBJ1-6): DVKVTQSSRYLVKRTGEKVFLECVQDMDHENMFWYRQDPGLGLRLIYFSYDVKMKEKGDIPEGYSVSREKKERFSLILESASTNQTSMYLCASSLYRGLNSPLHFGNGTRLTVT.

Comment on this clonotype: A much larger clonotype is one base distant, so this may be a read error. The chain joins TRBV6-5 to TRBJ2-5; unclear D gene. The V gene's germline CDR1 is MNHEY and CDR2 SVGAGI. The ends were cut back, 3 bases at V and 5 bases at J, with 7 bases in the middle. This CDR3 is 12 amino acids long. The CDR3 DNA reads as TGTGCCAGCAGTTATGACTCTGAGACCCAGTACTTC. As protein: CASSYDSETQYF.

This clonotype was picked up a small number of times. J is TRBJ2-2 and V is TRBV27; D is unclear. The CDR3 consists of 17 residues. V was clipped by 6 bases and J by 0 bases, with 17 bases between them. Germline V gene sequence: CDR1 MNHEY, CDR2 SMNVEV (reference sequence). The CDR3 protein is CASRPIAQVANTGELFF. The CDR3 nucleotides read TGTGCCAGCAGACCTATTGCCCAGGTCGCGAACACCGGGGAGCTGTTTTTT.

In its sample, this clonotype was seen many times. The chain links TRBV7-6 to TRBJ1-4; a possible D gene is TRBD1 (5 bases). This CDR3 has 14 residues. The ends were cut back, 4 bases at V and 7 bases at J, with 13 bases in the middle. The germline gives CDR1 SGHVS, CDR2 FNYEAQ. The CDR3 loop reads CASSYGRGGEKLFF. The DNA for the CDR3 is TGTGCCAGCAGCTACGGAAGGGGAGGTGAAAAACTGTTTTTT.

This clonotype was seen only a few times. The genes are TRBV19 and TRBJ1-6; 7 positions agree with TRBD1. Germline-derived CDR1 and CDR2 are LNHDA and SQIVND (reference sequence). CDR3 length: 14 amino acids. Trimming took 5 bases from V and 10 from J; bases not matched to a gene: 8. CDR3 sequence: CASSRQGDRSPLHF. The CDR3, as DNA: TGTGCCAGTAGTCGGCAGGGGGATCGGTCACCCCTCCACTTT.

At least ten counts were recorded for this clonotype. The rearrangement links TRBV29-1 to TRBJ2-1; a weak D match, TRBD1 (5 bases). V lost 4 bases and J lost 1, with 11 bases in between. This CDR3 has 14 amino acids. Germline V gives CDR1 SQVTM, CDR2 ANQGSEA. The CDR3 is CSVVPGLSYNEQFF. For the CDR3, the DNA is TGCAGCGTTGTACCAGGGTTATCCTACAATGAGCAGTTCTTC.

Concerning this clonotype: A much more abundant neighbour one base away suggests this may be a read error. J is TRBJ2-3 and V is TRBV3-1; D is uncertain. Germline V gene sequence: CDR1 LGHDT, CDR2 YNNKEL (reference sequence). This CDR3 comprises 13 residues. CDR3 amino acids: CDSSQVAGDTQYF. The CDR3 DNA is TGTGACAGCAGCCAAGTCGCAGGAGATACGCAGTATTTT.

There are many counts of this clonotype. The V gene is TRBV13, the J gene TRBJ2-2; D uncertain. In germline, CDR1 is PRHDT, CDR2 FYEKMQ (reference sequence). The V gene lost 2 bases and the J gene lost 5 bases, with 15 bases spanning the gap. The CDR3 runs to 16 residues. The CDR3 protein is CASSLRGETLTGELFF. CDR3 DNA: TGTGCCAGCAGCTTACGTGGGGAAACCCTAACCGGGGAGCTGTTTTTT.

Ten or more counts support this clonotype. The chain recombines TRBV5-1 with TRBJ2-3; perhaps D is TRBD1 or TRBD2 (5 bases each). Trimming removed 2 bases at V and 6 bases at J, with 13 bases between. The CDR3 covers 14 residues. Germline loops: CDR1 SGHRS, CDR2 YFSETQ. CDR3 in amino acids: CASSFLGVLDTQYF. The CDR3, as DNA: TGCGCCAGCAGCTTCCTGGGGGTCCTCGATACGCAGTATTTT. The whole variable domain, remainder taken from reference TRBV5-1 and TRBJ2-3, is KAGVTQTPRYLIKTRGQQVTLSCSPISGHRSVSWYQQTPGQGLQFLFEYFSETQRNKGNFPGRFSGRQFSNSRSEMNVSTLELGDSALYLCASSFLGVLDTQYFGPGTRLTVL.

V usage is TRBV20-1 and J usage is TRBJ1-2; D may be TRBD1 (6 bases). From germline, CDR1 is DFQATT and CDR2 SNEGSKA (reference sequence). V was pared by 6 bases and J by 4 bases, with 9 bases between. This CDR3 contains 11 residues. The CDR3 reads CSARDIYGYTF. The CDR3 DNA reads TGCAGTGCACGGGACATCTATGGCTACACCTTC.

As to this clonotype: Compared with germline, one end of the junction differs, possibly owing to a read error. This chain uses TRBV6-2 or TRBV6-3 with TRBJ1-2; D gene uncertain. This CDR3 has 12 residues. In germline, CDR1 is MNHEY, CDR2 SVGEGT. The CDR3: CASSYSYYGYPF. The DNA for the CDR3 is TGTGCCAGCAGTTACTCGTACTATGGCTACCCCTTC.

This clonotype was seen more than once but under ten times. The V gene is TRBV21-1, the J gene TRBJ2-7; TRBD1 reflects the table's D call only, with no check against the DNA. TRBV21-1 constitutes a pseudogene. CDR3 length equals 12 residues. CDR3 coding DNA: TGTGCCAGCAGCGTCCCGTCCTACGAGCAGTACTTC. It specifies CASSVPSYEQYF.

The sample holds a few counts of this clonotype. V gene TRBV4-3 combines with J gene TRBJ2-1, with D tentatively TRBD2 (6 bases). There are 15 residues in the CDR3. In germline, CDR1 is LGHNA, CDR2 YSLEER. V lost 1 base and J 2 bases, leaving 9 bases between the germline ends. CDR3 coding DNA: TGCGCCAGCAGCCAAGGGAGGGCCACCTACAATGAGCAGTTCTTC. It yields the protein CASSQGRATYNEQFF.

With respect to this clonotype: One end of the junction does not line up with germline, which may come from a read error. The genes are TRBV6-2 or TRBV6-3 and TRBJ1-1; D might be TRBD1 (6 bases). The CDR3 is 16 residues long. Germline V gene data show CDR1 as MNHEY and CDR2 as SVGEGT. The DNA of the CDR3 is TGCGCCAGCAGTTACTCGAGGTACAAGGGGGGCACTGAAGCTTTCTTT. Translation: CASSYSRYKGGTEAFF.

The gene calls are TRBV10-2 and TRBJ2-4; perhaps TRBD2 as D (6 bases). CDR1 WSHSY and CDR2 SAAADI come from the germline V gene. This CDR3 region has 15 residues. The V end lost 1 base, the J end lost 1 base, and 8 bases lay between the germline ends. CDR3 amino acids: CASSEWDWAKNIQYF. CDR3 nucleotide sequence: TGCGCCAGCAGTGAGTGGGACTGGGCCAAAAACATTCAGTACTTC.

In its sample, this clonotype was seen a few times. The V call is TRBV5-1, the J call TRBJ1-1; D perhaps matches TRBD1 (5 bases). V was pared by 0 bases and J by 3 bases, with 12 bases between. CDR3 length: 15 amino acids. Germline loops: CDR1 SGHRS, CDR2 YFSETQ. CDR3 bases: TGCGCCAGCAGCTTGGTTTGGCAGGGTGACACTGAAGCTTTCTTT. Translation gives CASSLVWQGDTEAFF.

This chain joins TRBV20-1 and TRBJ1-3, with D unclear. V lost 3 bases, J lost 3 bases, and 12 bases lay in between. There are 14 residues in the CDR3. Looked up from germline, CDR1 is DFQATT and CDR2 is SNEGSKA (reference sequence). This CDR3 reads CSASRSLGGNTIYF. CDR3 DNA sequence: TGCAGTGCTAGTCGCAGTTTAGGTGGAAACACCATATATTTT.